The T cell receptor (beta chain) under discussion was sequenced for a study of cytomegalovirus exposure and HLA in healthy donors. The PCR employed 60 Vbeta primers together with 13 Jbeta primers. Here immunoSEQ multiplex PCR was the method, and the copy in TCRdb shows in-frame clones only, minus some. Among 200,000 or so clones listed, approximately 84% were seen once. The CDR3 contains 15 residues. The V gene's germline CDR1 is SEHNR and CDR2 FQNEAQ (reference sequence). After removal of 6 bases from V and 2 bases from J, the junction contained 8 bases not matched to a gene. The source of this sequence is a woman in her 30s in good health and CMV-seropositive. The sequencing sample was made of PBMCs. V is TRBV7-9 and J is TRBJ2-7, with 9 bases lining up with TRBD1. The CDR3 protein is CASSRPGTGTYEQYF. The CDR3 nucleotides are TGTGCCAGCAGTCGTCCCGGGACAGGGACCTACGAGCAGTACTTC.